This note documents a single T cell receptor (beta chain) sequence. Its target is unknown. This entry comes from a study of T cell clonotyping in hematopoietic cell transplantation. The CDR3 has 19 residues. From germline, CDR1 is SGHNT and CDR2 YYREEE (reference sequence). V lost 1 base and J lost 2; bases outside the gene matches: 12. Clones were read by immunoSEQ multiplex PCR, and TCRdb kept only the in-frame ones, dropping some. This table holds roughly 29,000 clones, about 90% found once. Study outcomes and limitations: After transplant, recipient diversity fell while pathologically expanded clonotypes grew through day 180. Cells were unsorted, so CD4 and CD8 contributions were not separated.

This TCR was sampled from a female patient aged 50 to 65 who had an allogeneic stem cell transplant from a related donor, so the T cells may come from the graft donor. Some clones in this sample may be carry-over from other donors' samples. The chain couples TRBV5-4 to TRBJ2-1; 10 bases are shared with TRBD2. Sequencing was performed on PBMCs, taken 100 days after allogeneic stem cell transplant. For the CDR3, the DNA is TGTGCCAGCAGCTTGCCTACCCTAGCGGGGGATGTGGCCTACAATGAGCAGTTCTTC. Translated, it gives CASSLPTLAGDVAYNEQFF. The full variable domain, with the rest looked up from reference TRBV5-4 and TRBJ2-1, is ETGVTQSPTHLIKTRGQQVTLRCSSQSGHNTVSWYQQALGQGPQFIFQYYREEENGRGNFPPRFSGLQFPNYSSELNVNALELDDSALYLCASSLPTLAGDVAYNEQFFGPGTRLTVL.